This record concerns one TCR beta chain sequence. TCRs were sequenced from a few patients responding to pembrolizumab. The record originates from a study of PD-1 blockade in mismatch repair-deficient tumors. V lost 6 bases to trimming and J lost 0 bases, with 18 bases between them. Per the germline V gene, CDR1 is SQVTM and CDR2 is ANQGSEA. The CDR3 extends over 16 amino acids. Method: immunoSEQ multiplex PCR; TCRdb's copy keeps in-frame clones and lacks some. The sample carries around 100,000 clones, 65% to 85% recorded once. The sequence was collected from an adult with mismatch repair-deficient cancer. The sequencing used peripheral blood, collected roughly 36 weeks after starting pembrolizumab. The chain combines TRBV29-1 with TRBJ2-1; perhaps TRBD1 as D (7 bases). This chain's CDR3 is CSVGTEGTPSYNEQFF. CDR3 in DNA: TGCAGCGTCGGGACAGAGGGGACTCCCTCCTACAATGAGCAGTTCTTC.